The 23 T cell receptor beta chains below were found in one sample sequenced in a study of cytomegalovirus exposure and HLA in healthy donors. Amplification used 60 Vbeta primers and 13 Jbeta primers. Profiling relied on immunoSEQ multiplex PCR, and the TCRdb table lists in-frame clones only, not all of them. Among about 190,000 clones listed, around nine tenths were seen once. Sequencing was done on a sample of PBMCs. The receptor set was obtained from a woman aged 18 to 35 in good health and CMV-seronegative.

Remarks on this clone: Other DNA sequences in the sample encode the same CDR3. The V gene is TRBV6-5, the J gene TRBJ2-7, with 9 nucleotides matching TRBD2. This CDR3 spans 16 amino acids. Germline-derived CDR1 and CDR2 are MNHEY and SVGAGI. V lost 4 bases, J lost 7 bases, and 14 bases stayed unmatched. Written as DNA, the CDR3 is TGTGCCAGCAGTTTCACCTCTCGCGGGGGGGCAGGTGAGCAGTACTTC. Translation: CASSFTSRGGAGEQYF.

The V gene is TRBV29-1, the J gene TRBJ2-7; TRBD1 matches at 7 bases. The germline gives CDR1 SQVTM, CDR2 ANQGSEA. The V gene end was trimmed by 6 bases and the J gene end by 5 bases; junction bases not matched to a gene: 10. There are 13 residues in the CDR3. CDR3 nucleotides: TGCAGCGTGCAGGGACAGCCTACCGACGAGCAGTACTTC. This sequence encodes CSVQGQPTDEQYF.

The chain employs TRBV7-9 and TRBJ1-4; a weak D match, TRBD1 (6 bases). The germline V gene has CDR1 SEHNR and CDR2 FQNEAQ (reference sequence). V was trimmed by 4 bases and J by 4 bases, leaving 13 bases between them. CDR3 length equals 15 residues. CDR3 loop: CASSSPGHRNEKLFF. CDR3 in DNA: TGTGCCAGCAGCTCACCGGGACACCGTAATGAAAAACTGTTTTTT. Variable domain in full (rest from reference TRBV7-9 and TRBJ1-4): DTGVSQNPRHKITKRGQNVTFRCDPISEHNRLYWYRQTLGQGPEFLTYFQNEAQLEKSRLLSDRFSAERPKGSFSTLEIQRTEQGDSAMYLCASSSPGHRNEKLFFGSGTQLSVL.

This chain links TRBV5-1 with TRBJ1-4; weak D call: TRBD1 (5 bases). Germline-derived CDR1 and CDR2 are SGHRS and YFSETQ. This CDR3 comprises 16 residues. Trimming pared 0 bases from V and 5 bases from J, leaving 14 bases between. The chain's CDR3 is CASSLEPQGQNEKLFF. DNA for the CDR3: TGCGCCAGCAGCTTGGAACCGCAGGGCCAGAATGAAAAACTGTTTTTT.

CDR3 amino acids: CASSEALGTGEASYGYTF. The CDR3 bases are TGTGCCAGCAGTGAAGCCCTGGGGACAGGGGAGGCGAGTTATGGCTACACCTTC. The chain carries TRBV2 and TRBJ1-2; 10 nucleotides line up with TRBD1. CDR3 length: 18 residues. CDR1 and CDR2 from the germline V gene are SNHLY and FYNNEI. The V segment lost 0 bases and the J segment 5 bases; nucleotides outside the gene matches: 12.

V and J are TRBV7-9 and TRBJ2-2; TRBD2 matches at 10 bases. Germline CDR1 SEHNR, CDR2 FQNEAQ (reference sequence). Germline trimming cut 5 bases from V and 2 bases from J; bases unmatched to any gene: 2. The CDR3 runs to 15 residues. The CDR3 spells CASSPSGRNTGELFF. The CDR3 DNA reads as TGTGCCAGCAGCCCTAGCGGGAGAAACACCGGGGAGCTGTTTTTT.

The chain combines TRBV5-1 with TRBJ2-3; 7 bases are shared with TRBD1. CDR1 SGHRS and CDR2 YFSETQ come from the germline V gene. V was clipped by 4 bases and J by 0 bases; unmatched bases: 5. The CDR3 contains 15 residues. This CDR3 reads CASSRTGSSTDTQYF. CDR3 nucleotide sequence: TGCGCCAGCAGCCGGACAGGATCTAGCACAGATACGCAGTATTTT.

The chain combines TRBV9 with TRBJ2-7, with 7 bases matching TRBD2. This CDR3 comprises 16 residues. Germline V lookup: CDR1 SGDLS, CDR2 YYNGEE. V shed 0 bases, J shed 3 bases, and the junction held 9 bases outside the gene matches. The CDR3 sequence is CASSVGSQRGYYEQYF. CDR3 nucleotides: TGTGCCAGCAGCGTAGGGTCCCAGCGGGGTTACTACGAGCAGTACTTC.

This clone was seen a single time. The CDR3: CASSPGYLNEQFF. CDR3 sequence (DNA): TGCGCCAGCAGCCCGGGATACCTCAATGAGCAGTTCTTC. The chain recombines TRBV4-1 with TRBJ2-1; D may be TRBD2 (5 bases). Trimming took 4 bases from V and 6 from J, leaving 10 bases between them. Looked up from germline, CDR1 is MGHRA and CDR2 is YSYEKL. The length of the CDR3 is 13 residues.

The chain has TRBV29-1 and TRBJ2-1, with TRBD2 identical over 13 bases. V lost 1 base, J lost 4 bases, and 7 bases stayed unmatched. Germline V gene sequence: CDR1 SQVTM, CDR2 ANQGSEA. The CDR3 is 17 amino acids. The CDR3 reads CSVEGTSGSLAYNEQFF. The CDR3 nucleotides are TGCAGCGTTGAAGGGACTAGCGGGAGTTTAGCTTACAATGAGCAGTTCTTC.

The genes are TRBV4-1 and TRBJ2-5, with 10 bases fitting TRBD2. The CDR3 consists of 16 residues. CDR1 is MGHRA and CDR2 is YSYEKL in the germline V gene. V lost 1 base, J lost 2 bases, and 4 bases stayed unmatched. The DNA for the CDR3 is TGCGCCAGCAGCCAAGGGGGACTAGCGAGACAAGAGACCCAGTACTTC. Amino acid sequence: CASSQGGLARQETQYF.

This chain uses TRBV7-8 with TRBJ1-2; maybe TRBD1 (6 bases). Germline CDR1 SGHVS, CDR2 FQNEAQ. Trimming shortened V by 5 bases and J by 3 bases, and 19 bases separated the two germline ends. This CDR3 contains 16 residues. The CDR3 DNA reads as TGTGCCAGCAGCCCGCGATACAGGGACGAGGACTATGGCTACACCTTC. Translated, it gives CASSPRYRDEDYGYTF.

The chain recombines TRBV5-1 with TRBJ2-3; D is perhaps TRBD1 (6 bases). Germline values: CDR1 SGHRS, CDR2 YFSETQ. The CDR3 is 16 amino acids. Deletions cut 0 bases from V and 1 base from J, with 12 bases between. The CDR3, as DNA: TGCGCCAGCAGCTTGGAGGGGGTCATCGGCACAGATACGCAGTATTTT. It specifies CASSLEGVIGTDTQYF.

V is TRBV18 and J is TRBJ1-1, with TRBD1 as a possible D gene (5 bases). Per the germline V gene, CDR1 is KGHSH and CDR2 is LQKENI. V lost 0 bases, J lost 0 bases, and 11 bases lay in between. This CDR3 is 16 amino acids long. The CDR3 nucleotides read TGTGCCAGCTCACCACCGGGGGGGAGGATGAACACTGAAGCTTTCTTT. It yields the protein CASSPPGGRMNTEAFF. Drawing the rest from reference TRBV18 and TRBJ1-1, the complete variable domain is NAGVMQNPRHLVRRRGQEARLRCSPMKGHSHVYWYRQLPEEGLKFMVYLQKENIIDESGMPKERFSAEFPKEGPSILRIQQVVRGDSAAYFCASSPPGGRMNTEAFFGQGTRLTVV.

The chain couples TRBV5-5 to TRBJ2-1; 16 bases align to TRBD2. Germline assignment: CDR1 SGHKS and CDR2 YYEKEE (reference sequence). The CDR3 runs 17 residues. V trimming: 6 bases; J trimming: 7 bases; junction bases outside the gene matches: 10. Here the CDR3 DNA reads TGTGCCAGCACCCTGGGACTAGCGGGAGGGCCAGGGAATGAGCAGTTCTTC. This gives the protein CASTLGLAGGPGNEQFF.

This chain links TRBV19 with TRBJ2-2; 9 nucleotides line up with TRBD2. Trimming at V came to 7 bases and at J to 6 bases, leaving 9 bases not matched to a gene. Germline V gives CDR1 LNHDA, CDR2 SQIVND (reference sequence). This CDR3 has 15 residues. The CDR3 here is CASISVAGGAGELFF. CDR3 coding DNA: TGTGCCAGTATTTCCGTCGCGGGGGGGGCCGGGGAGCTGTTTTTT.

Only one count was recorded for this clone. One end of the junction is discordant with germline, which a read error may explain. The genes are TRBV7-9 and TRBJ1-2; tentatively, D is TRBD1 (6 bases). CDR1 and CDR2 from the germline V gene are SEHNR and FQNEAQ (reference sequence). This CDR3 has 14 amino acids. The CDR3 here is CSSSLATGRRGYTF. Here the CDR3 DNA reads TGTTCCAGCAGCTTAGCAACAGGGCGCCGGGGCTACACCTTC.

This clone appeared once. This rearrangement joins TRBV7-2 to TRBJ1-1; weak D call: TRBD1 (5 bases). Deletions cut 5 bases from V and 1 base from J, with 11 bases between. Germline V lookup: CDR1 SGHTA, CDR2 FQGNSA. The CDR3 spans 14 residues. CDR3 residues: CASSPSGGNTEAFF. As DNA, the CDR3 is TGTGCCAGCAGCCCCTCGGGGGGGAACACTGAAGCTTTCTTT. The full variable domain, with the rest looked up from reference TRBV7-2 and TRBJ1-1, is GAGVSQSPSNKVTEKGKDVELRCDPISGHTALYWYRQSLGQGLEFLIYFQGNSAPDKSGLPSDRFSAERTGGSVSTLTIQRTQQEDSAVYLCASSPSGGNTEAFFGQGTRLTVV.

CDR3 DNA sequence: TGCGCCAGCAGCCTAGGGACTAGCGGGAGTGCGGATGAGCAGTTCTTC. Translation: CASSLGTSGSADEQFF. The V gene is TRBV5-1, the J gene TRBJ2-1; TRBD2 agrees at 14 bases. The CDR3 loop spans 16 amino acids. V gave up 4 bases and J gave up 8 bases; unmatched junction bases: 8. Germline V gene data show CDR1 as SGHRS and CDR2 as YFSETQ.

This clone has only one observation. The V call is TRBV4-2, the J call TRBJ2-5, with TRBD2 matching 9 bases. CDR1 and CDR2 (germline): LGHNA, YNFKEQ. There are 16 residues in the CDR3. V trimming: 2 bases; J trimming: 2 bases; junction bases outside the gene matches: 6. CDR3 sequence: CASSQKLAGPQETQYF. CDR3 DNA: TGTGCCAGCAGCCAAAAACTAGCGGGTCCTCAAGAGACCCAGTACTTC.

V is TRBV6-1 and J is TRBJ2-2, with D possibly TRBD1 on 6 matching bases. The CDR3 totals 14 residues. V shed 6 bases and J shed 4 bases, with 12 bases lying between them. Germline V lookup: CDR1 MNHNS, CDR2 SASEGT. CDR3 DNA: TGTGCCAGCAGGACGGGACACACCACCGGGGAGCTGTTTTTT. Its protein product is CASRTGHTTGELFF.

The chain uses TRBV6-5 and TRBJ1-5; tentatively, D is TRBD1 (6 bases). CDR1 MNHEY and CDR2 SVGAGI come from the germline V gene. The V and J ends lost 2 bases and 5 bases respectively, with 13 bases between them. The CDR3 runs to 15 residues. CDR3 nucleotides: TGTGCCAGCAGTTACCTACAGGGCCGCGATCAGCCCCAGCATTTT. Protein: CASSYLQGRDQPQHF.

The chain joins TRBV4-1 to TRBJ2-7; D is possibly TRBD2 (6 bases). The CDR3 is 16 residues long. Trimming removed 1 base from V and 3 bases from J, with 16 bases in between. Germline V gene lookup returns CDR1 MGHRA and CDR2 YSYEKL. The CDR3 protein is CASSQGGRGGVYEQYF. CDR3 bases: TGCGCCAGCAGCCAAGGCGGGCGGGGAGGCGTCTACGAGCAGTACTTC.